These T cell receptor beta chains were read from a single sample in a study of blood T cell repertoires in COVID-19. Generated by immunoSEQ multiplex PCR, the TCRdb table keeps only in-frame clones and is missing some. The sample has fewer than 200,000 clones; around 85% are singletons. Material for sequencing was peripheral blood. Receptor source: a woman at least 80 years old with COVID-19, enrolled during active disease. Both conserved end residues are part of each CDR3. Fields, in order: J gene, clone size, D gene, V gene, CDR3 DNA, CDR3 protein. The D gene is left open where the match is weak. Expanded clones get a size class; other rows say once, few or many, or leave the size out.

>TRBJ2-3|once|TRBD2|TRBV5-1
TGCGCCAGCAGCATAGCGGGGGAGGATACGCAGTATTTT
CASSIAGEDTQYF
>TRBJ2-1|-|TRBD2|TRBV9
TGTGCCAGCAGCGTAGGGGGACTAGCGGGAGGGCAGTTCTTC
CASSVGGLAGGQFF
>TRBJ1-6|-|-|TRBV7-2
TGTGCCAGCAGCTTAGGGCTGTCGAATTCACCCCTCCACTTT
CASSLGLSNSPLHF
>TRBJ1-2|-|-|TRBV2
TGTGCCAGCAGTGCGCCGGGAAACTATGGCTACACCTTC
CASSAPGNYGYTF
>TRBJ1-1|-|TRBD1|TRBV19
TGTGCCAGTATGCGTGACAGGGATCGAGAAGCTTTCTTT
CASMRDRDREAFF
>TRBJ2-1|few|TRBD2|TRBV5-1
TGCGCCAGCAGCCGGGGGTGGGAGGGCCAGAATGAGCAGTTCTTC
CASSRGWEGQNEQFF
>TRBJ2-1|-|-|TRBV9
TGTGCCAGCAGCCCACTGGGGATGGGGGGCTACAATGAGCAGTTCTTC
CASSPLGMGGYNEQFF
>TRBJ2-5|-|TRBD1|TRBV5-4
TGTGCCAGCAGCGGGACAGTCCTAGGGGAGACCCAGTACTTC
CASSGTVLGETQYF
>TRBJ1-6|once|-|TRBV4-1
TGCGCCAGCAGCGGGGGGGGCGGCTATAATTCACCCCTCCACTTT
CASSGGGGYNSPLHF
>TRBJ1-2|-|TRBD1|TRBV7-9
TGTGCCAGCAGTCGCGACAGGGGGTTAATCTATGGCTACACCTTC
CASSRDRGLIYGYTF
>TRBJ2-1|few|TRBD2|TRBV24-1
TGTGCCACCAGTGACCCGACTAGCGGGCGCTACAATGAGCAGTTCTTC
CATSDPTSGRYNEQFF
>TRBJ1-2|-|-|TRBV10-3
TGTGCCATCAGCGCTTCAGGGGCCCGGGATGGCTACACCTTC
CAISASGARDGYTF
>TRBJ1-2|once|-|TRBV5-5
TGTGCCAGCCAACAGGCGAACTATGGCTACACCTTC
CASQQANYGYTF
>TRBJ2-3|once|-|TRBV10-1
TGCGCCAGCAACGGCCCAAAGGAGACAGATACGCAGTATTTT
CASNGPKETDTQYF
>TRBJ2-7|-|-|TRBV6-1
TGTGCCAGCAGTGAAAGAAGCGCGCAGTACTTC
CASSERSAQYF
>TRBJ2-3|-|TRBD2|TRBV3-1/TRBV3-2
TGTGCCAGCAGCCAGGCTAGCGGGGTTAGCCTTCGGGTGGTTGGGCAGTATTTT
CASSQASGVSLRVVGQYF
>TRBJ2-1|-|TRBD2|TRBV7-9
TGTGCCAGCAGCCAAAGCGGGAGTACCTACAATGAGCAGTTCTTC
CASSQSGSTYNEQFF
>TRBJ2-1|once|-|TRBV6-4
TGTGCCAGCAGTGAAGTCAGTGAGCAGTTCTTC
CASSEVSEQFF
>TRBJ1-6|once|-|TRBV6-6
TGTGCCAGCAGCCTTTTCACGGGTAATTCACCCCTCCACTTT
CASSLFTGNSPLHF
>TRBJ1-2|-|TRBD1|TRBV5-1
TGCGCCAGCAGCTCGACGGGACAGGGGTATGGCTACACCTTC
CASSSTGQGYGYTF
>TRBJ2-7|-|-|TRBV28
TGTGCCAGCAGTTCCTTCAGGGTCTACTACGAGCAGTACTTC
CASSSFRVYYEQYF
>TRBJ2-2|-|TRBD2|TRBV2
TGTGCCAGCGGGAGGGCCCCGGCCCCCACCGGGGAGCTGTTTTTT
CASGRAPAPTGELFF
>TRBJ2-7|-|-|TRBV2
TGTGCCAGCAGGCTGGACAGTGCAGAGCAGTACTTC
CASRLDSAEQYF
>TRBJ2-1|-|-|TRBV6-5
TGTGCCAGCAGTTACGCCGGGACACCTGGGGTGAATGAGCAGTTCTTC
CASSYAGTPGVNEQFF
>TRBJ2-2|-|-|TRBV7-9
TGTGCCAGCAGCAGATCGGGGAACACCGGGGAGCTGTTTTTT
CASSRSGNTGELFF
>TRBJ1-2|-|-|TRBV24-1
TGTGCCACCAGTGAGACAGGCGACGTATCAGGCTACACCTTC
CATSETGDVSGYTF
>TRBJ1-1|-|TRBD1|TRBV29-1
TGCAGCGCCGGACAGGGGAGGGTCACTGAAGCTTTCTTT
CSAGQGRVTEAFF
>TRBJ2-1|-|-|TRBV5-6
TGTGCCAGCAGCTTGGAAGCTTATGGGCGGAGGTCGGACAATGAGCAGTTCTTC
CASSLEAYGRRSDNEQFF
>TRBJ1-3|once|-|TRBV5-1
TGCGCCAGCAGCTTGGGTCCAGGGCCCTCTGGAAACACCATATATTTT
CASSLGPGPSGNTIYF
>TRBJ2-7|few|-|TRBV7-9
TGTGCCAGCAGATCAACCAGTACTCGGCAGGGGCCGCACTACGAGCAGTACTTC
CASRSTSTRQGPHYEQYF
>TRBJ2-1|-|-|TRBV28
TGTGCCAGCAGTGCCCCCCCCCAGGGCCCCCAGCAGTTCTTC
CASSAPPQGPQQFF
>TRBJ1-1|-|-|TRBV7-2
TGTGCCAGCAGCCCCCCTTCGGACTGGACTGAAGCTTTCTTT
CASSPPSDWTEAFF
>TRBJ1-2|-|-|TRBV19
TGTGCCAGTAGTATGTCAGCGGGGGATGGCTACACCTTC
CASSMSAGDGYTF
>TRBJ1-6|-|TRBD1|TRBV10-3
TGTGCCATCAGGGGGACAGCACTGAATTCACCCCTCCACTTT
CAIRGTALNSPLHF
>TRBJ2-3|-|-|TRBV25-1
TGTGCCAGCACCCACCTAGGTTCGGTTGGAACAGATACGCAGTATTTT
CASTHLGSVGTDTQYF
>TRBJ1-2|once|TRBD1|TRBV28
TGTGCCAGCAGCCGGGGACAGTCCAACTATGGCTACACCTTC
CASSRGQSNYGYTF
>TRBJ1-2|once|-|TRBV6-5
TGTGCCAGCAGAGGCGGGGTCCTCTATGGCTACACCTTC
CASRGGVLYGYTF
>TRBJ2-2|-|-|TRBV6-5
TGTGCCAGCAGTTACCGGACACCCAACACCGGGGAGCTGTTTTTT
CASSYRTPNTGELFF
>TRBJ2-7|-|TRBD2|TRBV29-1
TGCAGCGTTGAAGGAGGGAGGGAGCGGGAGATTGGCGAGCAGTACTTC
CSVEGGREREIGEQYF
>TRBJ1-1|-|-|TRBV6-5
TGTGCCAGCAGTTACGAGAGAGCGGCCTACACTGAAGCTTTCTTT
CASSYERAAYTEAFF
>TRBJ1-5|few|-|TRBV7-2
TGTGCCAGCAGCTCCCGAGGGGGGAGGGTCAATCAGCCCCAGCATTTT
CASSSRGGRVNQPQHF
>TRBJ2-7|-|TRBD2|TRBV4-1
TGCGCCAGCAGCCAAGCTCTCGGGACTAGCGGGGAGCAGTACTTC
CASSQALGTSGEQYF
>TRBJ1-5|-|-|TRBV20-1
TGCAGTGCTTCCAACAATCAGCCCCAGCATTTT
CSASNNQPQHF
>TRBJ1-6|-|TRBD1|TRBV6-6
TGTGCCAGCAGTTACGACAGGGTTTCACCCCTCCACTTT
CASSYDRVSPLHF
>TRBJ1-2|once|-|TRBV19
TGTGCCAGTAGTCTCAGGACATTAGGCTATGGCTACACCTTC
CASSLRTLGYGYTF
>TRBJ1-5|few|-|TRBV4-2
TGTGCCAGCAGCCAAGACGGGCAGGGTTCTCAGCCCCAGCATTTT
CASSQDGQGSQPQHF
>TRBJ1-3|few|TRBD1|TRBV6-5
TGTGCCAGCAGTTACTCGACAGGGTTGAGTAACACCATATATTTT
CASSYSTGLSNTIYF
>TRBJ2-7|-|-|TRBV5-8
TGTGCCAGCTTTTGGGGGGGCACGGAGCAGTACTTC
CASFWGGTEQYF
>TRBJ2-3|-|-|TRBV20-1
TGCAGTGCGGGAGATGGAGATACGCAGTATTTT
CSAGDGDTQYF
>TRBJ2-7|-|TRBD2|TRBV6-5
TGTGCCAGCAGTTACGGGACTAGCGGGACGTACGAGCAGTACTTC
CASSYGTSGTYEQYF
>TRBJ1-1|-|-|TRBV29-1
TGCAGCGCAATAGGGGGGAACACTGAAGCTTTCTTT
CSAIGGNTEAFF
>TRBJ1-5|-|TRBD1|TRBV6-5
TGTGCCAGCAGATCGGGACAGGGGAACAATCAGCCCCAGCATTTT
CASRSGQGNNQPQHF
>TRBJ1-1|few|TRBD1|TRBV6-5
TGTGCCAGCCAGAGGGGGACAGCGAACACTGAAGCTTTCTTT
CASQRGTANTEAFF